This entry lists 24 T cell receptor beta chains sequenced from one sample in a study of beta chain features in type 1 diabetes. No antigen has been assigned to these receptors. The study's findings and limits: Moderate but significant shortening of TCRB CDR3s was recorded in all four CD4+ subsets from Type 1 diabetes patients.

All of the isolated RNA was reverse transcribed, so expressed TCRB transcripts were sequenced. Some clones are missing from TCRdb's copy, which holds only in-frame ones; the method was immunoSEQ multiplex PCR. The table shows 93,000 or so clones, with approximately 30% occurring only once. The sample was central memory CD4+ T cells from blood. The receptors come from a woman under 30 with type 1 diabetes.

The chain carries TRBV7-9 and TRBJ2-1; D is perhaps TRBD1 (6 bases). The germline V gene encodes CDR1 SEHNR and CDR2 FQNEAQ (reference sequence). Trimming stripped 2 bases from V and 6 bases from J, with 11 bases between. This CDR3 is built from 14 residues. CDR3 in amino acids: CASSLQGRGNEQFF. The CDR3 nucleotides read TGTGCCAGCAGCTTACAGGGCAGGGGCAATGAGCAGTTCTTC.

This chain joins TRBV11-3 and TRBJ1-1; D is unclear. V lost 5 bases, J lost 10 bases, and 23 bases lay in between. CDR3 length equals 15 residues. Per the germline V gene, CDR1 is SGHNT and CDR2 is YENEEA. The CDR3 reads CASSAQGQVPGGAFF. CDR3 nucleotides: TGTGCCAGCAGCGCCCAAGGCCAAGTCCCGGGTGGAGCTTTCTTT.

The chain links TRBV7-2 to TRBJ1-2; 11 nucleotides align to TRBD1. This CDR3 is built from 14 residues. Germline assignment: CDR1 SGHTA and CDR2 FQGNSA. V shed 5 bases, J shed 4 bases, and the junction held 3 bases outside the gene matches. The DNA for the CDR3 is TGTGCCAGCAGCCCAGGACAGGGGGCCTATGGCTACACCTTC. It codes for CASSPGQGAYGYTF. Combining the CDR3 with reference TRBV7-2 and TRBJ1-2 gives the whole variable domain GAGVSQSPSNKVTEKGKDVELRCDPISGHTALYWYRQSLGQGLEFLIYFQGNSAPDKSGLPSDRFSAERTGGSVSTLTIQRTQQEDSAVYLCASSPGQGAYGYTFGSGTRLTVV.

The chain has TRBV15 and TRBJ2-1; possibly TRBD2 for D (6 bases). The CDR3 totals 17 residues. V shed 0 bases and J shed 4 bases, with 16 bases lying between them. From germline, CDR1 is LNHNV and CDR2 YYDKDF (reference sequence). The CDR3: CATSRDPGVRFYNEQFF. The CDR3, as DNA: TGTGCCACCAGCAGAGATCCGGGGGTGAGATTTTACAATGAGCAGTTCTTC.

In its sample, this clone was seen a few times. This rearrangement joins TRBV6-5 to TRBJ2-1, with 12 bases that match TRBD2. CDR1 is MNHEY, CDR2 SVGAGI, per germline. The J segment lost 6 bases and the V segment lost 4 bases, leaving 7 bases of the junction unmatched. This CDR3 has 16 residues. CDR3 bases: TGTGCCAGCAGTTCCCGGACTAGCGGGATACTCAATGAGCAGTTCTTC. It codes for CASSSRTSGILNEQFF.

The chain has TRBV19 and TRBJ2-7; TRBD1 aligns across 9 bases. Trimming at V came to 7 bases and at J to 6 bases, leaving 7 bases not matched to a gene. This CDR3 contains 13 residues. Germline lookup yields CDR1 LNHDA and CDR2 SQIVND (reference sequence). In DNA, the CDR3 is TGTGCCAGTAAGGGGACAGGGAATGTCGAGCAGTACTTC. It encodes CASKGTGNVEQYF.

Here the CDR3 DNA reads TGTGCCAGCAGTTACGATGGGGCCAGCTCCTACAATGAGCAGTTCTTC. It is translated as CASSYDGASSYNEQFF. The chain couples TRBV6-5 to TRBJ2-1; maybe TRBD1 (5 bases). V lost 2 bases and J lost 0, with 11 bases in between. CDR3 length: 16 amino acids. Germline V gives CDR1 MNHEY, CDR2 SVGAGI.

In this sample, this clone turned up a few times. J is TRBJ2-7 and V is TRBV19, with TRBD2 matching 9 bases. The CDR3 loop spans 13 amino acids. J lost 6 bases, V lost 3 bases, and 3 bases had no gene match. The germline gives CDR1 LNHDA, CDR2 SQIVND (reference sequence). CDR3 loop: CASSMGLAAEQYV. The CDR3 DNA is TGTGCCAGTAGTATGGGACTAGCTGCCGAGCAGTACGTC.

This chain links TRBV7-8 with TRBJ2-5, with a possible D match to TRBD2 (6 bases). This CDR3 comprises 18 residues. CDR1 and CDR2 (germline): SGHVS, FQNEAQ. V dropped 1 base and J dropped 4 bases, with 22 bases sitting between them. This chain's CDR3 is CASSLEPGAGGARETQYF. In DNA form, the CDR3 reads TGTGCCAGCAGCTTAGAACCGGGAGCGGGCGGCGCGAGAGAGACCCAGTACTTC.

This sequence joins TRBV5-1 and TRBJ1-2; the D gene is possibly TRBD1 (6 bases). Trimming removed 4 bases from V and 5 bases from J, with 12 bases in between. In germline, CDR1 is SGHRS, CDR2 YFSETQ. This CDR3 contains 13 residues. This CDR3 is CASSMLGQYGYTF. As DNA, the CDR3 is TGCGCCAGCAGCATGCTAGGACAGTATGGCTACACCTTC.

V gene TRBV27 combines with J gene TRBJ2-3; TRBD2 is a possible D gene (6 bases). This CDR3 is built from 15 residues. Germline loops: CDR1 MNHEY, CDR2 SMNVEV (reference sequence). The V end was cut by 5 bases, the J end by 1 base, with 13 bases between. The DNA for the CDR3 is TGTGCCAGCAGTCCCCTTGGGGAGGGCACAGATACGCAGTATTTT. This encodes CASSPLGEGTDTQYF.

The chain links TRBV7-2 to TRBJ1-2; 8 bases align to TRBD1. CDR3 length: 14 residues. V trimming: 1 base; J trimming: 8 bases; junction bases outside the gene matches: 6. Germline V CDR1 and CDR2: SGHTA, FQGNSA. The CDR3 DNA follows: TGTGCCAGCAGCTTAGAGAGGACAGGGTACGGCTACACCTTC. Its protein is CASSLERTGYGYTF. The full variable domain, with the rest looked up from reference TRBV7-2 and TRBJ1-2, is GAGVSQSPSNKVTEKGKDVELRCDPISGHTALYWYRQSLGQGLEFLIYFQGNSAPDKSGLPSDRFSAERTGGSVSTLTIQRTQQEDSAVYLCASSLERTGYGYTFGSGTRLTVV.

This chain connects TRBV20-1 to TRBJ2-1; tentative D call: TRBD2 (5 bases). This CDR3 comprises 11 residues. Trimming removed 6 bases from V and 6 bases from J, with 9 bases in between. CDR1 and CDR2 (germline): DFQATT, SNEGSKA (reference sequence). The CDR3: CSASTSNEQFF. CDR3 bases: TGCAGTGCCTCAACTAGCAATGAGCAGTTCTTC.

At least ten counts were recorded for this clone. J is TRBJ1-1 and V is TRBV29-1; D is perhaps TRBD1 (6 bases). This CDR3 comprises 12 residues. CDR1 and CDR2 from the germline V gene are SQVTM and ANQGSEA. Trimming left V 8 bases short and J 1 base short, with 11 bases between. The CDR3 nucleotides read TGCAGCACCCTGACAGGGAACACTGAAGCTTTCTTT. Protein product: CSTLTGNTEAFF.

This clone was picked up a small number of times. The rearrangement links TRBV5-1 to TRBJ2-2, with 11 positions matching TRBD2. From germline, CDR1 is SGHRS and CDR2 YFSETQ. The CDR3 totals 15 residues. V shed 5 bases and J 5 bases; nucleotides not matched to a gene: 5. The CDR3 DNA reads as TGCGCCAGCAGGTTGCTAGCGGGAGGAACCGGGGAGCTGTTTTTT. This encodes CASRLLAGGTGELFF. Together with reference TRBV5-1 and TRBJ2-2, the CDR3 gives the full variable domain: KAGVTQTPRYLIKTRGQQVTLSCSPISGHRSVSWYQQTPGQGLQFLFEYFSETQRNKGNFPGRFSGRQFSNSRSEMNVSTLELGDSALYLCASRLLAGGTGELFFGEGSRLTVL.

The chain uses TRBV5-8 and TRBJ2-5; 12 nucleotides match TRBD2. The V and J ends lost 4 bases and 5 bases, in that order; junction bases with no gene match: 6. The CDR3 contains 15 residues. Germline loops: CDR1 SGHTS, CDR2 YDEGEE. The CDR3 sequence is CASSPRLAGVETQYF. The CDR3 region has the DNA TGTGCCAGCAGCCCGCGACTAGCGGGAGTGGAGACCCAGTACTTC.

This clone was seen a handful of times. The CDR3 here is CASSLDRGRSEQYF. DNA for the CDR3: TGTGCCAGCAGCTTGGACAGGGGAAGGTCCGAGCAGTACTTC. The chain employs TRBV5-4 and TRBJ2-7, with TRBD1 matching over 7 bases. With V trimmed by 0 bases and J by 6 bases, 6 bases remained unmatched. This CDR3 contains 14 residues. CDR1 is SGHNT and CDR2 is YYREEE in the germline V gene (reference sequence).

This chain links TRBV4-2 with TRBJ2-2; TRBD2 agrees at 7 bases. CDR3 length equals 16 residues. Germline V gives CDR1 LGHNA, CDR2 YNFKEQ. With 2 bases clipped from V and 0 bases from J, the junction kept 3 bases outside the gene matches. The CDR3 nucleotides are TGTGCCAGCAGCCAAAGAGCGGGGACGAACACCGGGGAGCTGTTTTTT. As protein: CASSQRAGTNTGELFF.

The rearrangement joins TRBV5-4 to TRBJ2-1; D may be TRBD1 (6 bases). Germline CDR1 is SGHNT and CDR2 is YYREEE (reference sequence). Trimming shortened V by 4 bases and J by 9 bases, and 14 bases separated the two germline ends. The CDR3 is made up of 13 amino acids. This CDR3 reads CASSPQGISEQFF. Written as DNA, the CDR3 is TGTGCCAGCAGCCCACAGGGTATCAGTGAGCAGTTCTTC. The entire variable domain, with the rest obtained from reference TRBV5-4 and TRBJ2-1, is as follows: ETGVTQSPTHLIKTRGQQVTLRCSSQSGHNTVSWYQQALGQGPQFIFQYYREEENGRGNFPPRFSGLQFPNYSSELNVNALELDDSALYLCASSPQGISEQFFGPGTRLTVL.

This clone showed up just a few times. The chain employs TRBV9 and TRBJ1-2, with D possibly being TRBD1 (6 bases). V was trimmed by 4 bases and J by 5 bases, leaving 12 bases between them. The CDR3 contains 13 residues. Germline values: CDR1 SGDLS, CDR2 YYNGEE. The DNA for the CDR3 is TGTGCCAGCAGCCGGACAGCCGGTTATGGCTACACCTTC. This gives the protein CASSRTAGYGYTF.

This clone was seen only a few times. Compared with germline, one end of the junction differs, possibly owing to a read error. The chain has TRBV11-3 and TRBJ2-1, with 9 bases aligning to TRBD2. The CDR3 is 16 residues long. Germline loops: CDR1 SGHNT, CDR2 YENEEA. The CDR3 DNA follows: TGTGCCAGCAGCCTAGAGGGGACTAGCATGGGCGATGAGCAGTTCTTC. This encodes CASSLEGTSMGDEQFF.

This clone has just a few counts. The chain joins TRBV7-8 to TRBJ2-7; TRBD2 matches 10 bases. This CDR3 comprises 16 residues. The junction had 7 bases not matched to a gene; V was cut back by 2 bases and J by 3 bases. In germline, CDR1 is SGHVS, CDR2 FQNEAQ. DNA of the CDR3: TGTGCCAGCAGCTTAACTAGCGGGGCACCAAACTACGAGCAGTACGTC. Its translation: CASSLTSGAPNYEQYV.

The chain is built from TRBV7-7 and TRBJ2-5; 7 bases line up with TRBD1. The CDR3 has 13 amino acids. Germline assignment: CDR1 SSHAT and CDR2 FNYEAQ (reference sequence). J was trimmed by 1 base and V by 5 bases; bases with no gene match: 1. DNA of the CDR3: TGTGCCAGCAGCCGGGACAGCCAAGAGACCCAGTACTTC. It is translated as CASSRDSQETQYF.

This clone turned up a few times. This chain joins TRBV7-2 and TRBJ2-5; 13 positions agree with TRBD2. The V gene end was trimmed by 2 bases and the J gene end by 3 bases; junction bases not matched to a gene: 6. From germline, CDR1 is SGHTA and CDR2 FQGNSA. The CDR3 sequence is 17 residues long. CDR3 sequence: CASSLWTSGRGEETQYF. CDR3 bases: TGTGCCAGCAGCTTATGGACTAGCGGGAGAGGGGAAGAGACCCAGTACTTC. The full variable domain, its missing parts supplied by reference TRBV7-2 and TRBJ2-5, is GAGVSQSPSNKVTEKGKDVELRCDPISGHTALYWYRQSLGQGLEFLIYFQGNSAPDKSGLPSDRFSAERTGGSVSTLTIQRTQQEDSAVYLCASSLWTSGRGEETQYFGPGTRLLVL.